The 31 T cell receptor beta chains given below trace back to one sample, sequenced in a study of OX40 agonist ivuxolimab in advanced cancers. Here immunoSEQ multiplex PCR was the method, and the copy in TCRdb shows in-frame clones only, minus some. Here the sample spans fewer than 65,000 clones, roughly 91% being singletons. The sequencing here drew on CD4+ or CD8+ T cells sorted from blood, taken in a trial of the OX40 agonist ivuxolimab. These receptors originate from an adult with an advanced solid tumor such as melanoma, head and neck, liver or kidney cancer.

The rearrangement uses TRBV27 and TRBJ2-6, with unresolved D. V was clipped by 0 bases and J by 0 bases, with 9 bases between them. The CDR3 sequence is 17 residues long. Looked up from germline, CDR1 is MNHEY and CDR2 is SMNVEV (reference sequence). CDR3 DNA sequence: TGTGCCAGCAGTTTATCAGCGCTCTCCTCTGGGGCCAACGTCCTGACTTTC. This encodes CASSLSALSSGANVLTF.

The chain has TRBV29-1 and TRBJ2-7, with 8 bases fitting TRBD1. The V gene's germline CDR1 is SQVTM and CDR2 ANQGSEA. V dropped 4 bases and J dropped 5; count of bases not matched to a gene: 4. The CDR3 covers 12 residues. The chain's CDR3 is CSVGDRLNEQYF. DNA of the CDR3: TGCAGCGTTGGGGACAGGCTAAACGAGCAGTACTTC.

The J gene is TRBJ2-7, the V gene TRBV6-1; 12 bases are a match to TRBD2. Germline CDR1 and CDR2: MNHNS and SASEGT. V gave up 0 bases and J gave up 0 bases; unmatched junction bases: 6. The CDR3 runs 18 residues. CDR3 sequence reads: CASSEAGTSGGLSYEQYF. CDR3 sequence (DNA): TGTGCCAGCAGTGAAGCGGGAACTAGCGGGGGGCTCTCCTACGAGCAGTACTTC.

The chain links TRBV9 to TRBJ1-3, with 8 bases identical to TRBD1. Trimming took 3 bases from V and 5 from J; bases not matched to a gene: 1. The germline CDR1 and CDR2 sequences are SGDLS and YYNGEE. The CDR3 is 13 amino acids. CDR3 nucleotides: TGTGCCAGCAGCGGGACAGGGCGAAACACCATATATTTT. Protein: CASSGTGRNTIYF.

The V gene is TRBV30, the J gene TRBJ1-2; D not certain. This CDR3 has 13 residues. The ends were cut back, 5 bases at V and 5 bases at J, with 15 bases in the middle. Germline-derived CDR1 and CDR2 are GTSNPN and SVGIG (reference sequence). The CDR3 spells CAWDLLATYGYTF. In nucleotides, the CDR3 is TGTGCCTGGGACCTCCTGGCTACTTATGGCTACACCTTC.

The V gene is TRBV6-5, the J gene TRBJ2-5; D not resolved. V was clipped by 6 bases and J by 7 bases, with 15 bases between them. CDR3 length equals 13 residues. Germline V lookup: CDR1 MNHEY, CDR2 SVGAGI. Here the CDR3 reads CASSPGPSTTQYF. CDR3 nucleotides: TGTGCCAGCAGCCCTGGACCGTCGACGACCCAGTACTTC.

V and J are TRBV11-3 and TRBJ1-5; D is unclear. V lost 1 base and J lost 2, with 12 bases in between. This CDR3 has 16 amino acids. The germline gives CDR1 SGHNT, CDR2 YENEEA. CDR3 sequence (DNA): TGTGCCAGCAGCTTAGCCCTTAAGCAGGGCAATCAGCCCCAGCATTTT. Protein: CASSLALKQGNQPQHF. The full variable domain, with the rest looked up from reference TRBV11-3 and TRBJ1-5, is EAGVVQSPRYKIIEKKQPVAFWCNPISGHNTLYWYLQNLGQGPELLIRYENEEAVDDSQLPKDRFSAERLKGVDSTLKIQPAELGDSAVYLCASSLALKQGNQPQHFGDGTRLSIL.

The genes are TRBV6-6 and TRBJ2-2; D might be TRBD2 (7 bases). CDR1 is MNHNY and CDR2 is SVGAGI in the germline V gene (reference sequence). CDR3 size: 14 residues. V gave up 10 bases and J gave up 0 bases, with 12 bases separating them. The CDR3 is CAIAGAANTGELFF. The CDR3 nucleotides read TGTGCCATCGCGGGGGCGGCGAACACCGGGGAGCTGTTTTTT.

The V and J genes are TRBV2 and TRBJ2-1; 11 positions agree with TRBD1. The CDR3 spans 15 residues. From germline, CDR1 is SNHLY and CDR2 FYNNEI. Trimming at V came to 5 bases and at J to 2 bases, leaving 2 bases not matched to a gene. CDR3 DNA sequence: TGTGCCAGCAGTAGGACAGGGGGCACCTACAATGAGCAGTTCTTC. Its translation: CASSRTGGTYNEQFF.

This clone appeared once. The J gene is TRBJ2-5, the V gene TRBV9; possibly TRBD1 or TRBD2 for D (5 bases each). Per the germline V gene, CDR1 is SGDLS and CDR2 is YYNGEE. The germline V and J ends were trimmed by 0 bases and 5 bases, with 14 bases remaining between them. The CDR3 is 15 amino acids. The CDR3 here is CASSVGGATGETQYF. The CDR3 nucleotides are TGTGCCAGCAGCGTAGGAGGGGCCACGGGGGAGACCCAGTACTTC.

V gene TRBV21-1 combines with J gene TRBJ2-1. TRBV21-1 is reported as a pseudogene. The CDR3 is 16 amino acids. This CDR3 reads CASPRKGRGIYNEQFF. CDR3 sequence (DNA): TGTGCCAGCCCCAGGAAGGGTAGAGGAATTTACAATGAGCAGTTCTTC.

The sample holds one count of this clone. This chain connects TRBV19 to TRBJ2-1; 7 nucleotides match TRBD2. Trimming took 2 bases from V and 2 from J; bases not matched to a gene: 0. The CDR3 extends over 14 amino acids. Germline CDR1 and CDR2: LNHDA and SQIVND (reference sequence). CDR3 nucleotide sequence: TGTGCCAGTAGTATACTAGCGGCCTACAATGAGCAGTTCTTC. Encoded protein: CASSILAAYNEQFF.

The V and J genes are TRBV7-9 and TRBJ2-7; a possible D gene is TRBD1 (8 bases). Trimming took off 5 bases at V and 6 bases at J, with 14 bases between the two ends. The CDR3 covers 13 residues. CDR1 is SEHNR and CDR2 is FQNEAQ in the germline V gene (reference sequence). This chain's CDR3 is CASSATGEGEQYF. Here the CDR3 DNA reads TGTGCCAGCAGCGCGACAGGGGAGGGCGAGCAGTACTTC.

The chain employs TRBV7-8 and TRBJ2-6, with D unresolved. Per the germline V gene, CDR1 is SGHVS and CDR2 is FQNEAQ. The CDR3 extends over 19 amino acids. The V end lost 2 bases, the J end lost 0 bases, and 17 bases lay between the germline ends. The CDR3 DNA reads as TGTGCCAGCAGCTTAAACTACAGCCCGATCTCCTCTGGGGCCAACGTCCTGACTTTC. Translating gives CASSLNYSPISSGANVLTF.

The sample holds one count of this clone. The rearrangement joins TRBV7-8 to TRBJ1-3; unclear D gene. The length of the CDR3 is 16 residues. CDR1 and CDR2 (germline): SGHVS, FQNEAQ. The V end lost 1 base, the J end lost 0 bases, and 10 bases lay between the germline ends. CDR3 bases: TGTGCCAGCAGCTTAGTCGGACCTCTCTCTGGAAACACCATATATTTT. It translates to CASSLVGPLSGNTIYF.

The chain employs TRBV2 and TRBJ2-4; D perhaps matches TRBD1 (6 bases). CDR3 length: 16 residues. Per the germline V gene, CDR1 is SNHLY and CDR2 is FYNNEI. V lost 8 bases, J lost 0 bases, and 17 bases lay in between. This CDR3 is CASALGQIRAKNIQYF. The CDR3 DNA sequence: TGTGCCAGCGCGCTCGGACAGATTAGAGCCAAAAACATTCAGTACTTC.

The CDR3 spells CAIRNLRGRAFEQYF. As DNA, the CDR3 is TGTGCCATCAGAAACCTCCGCGGGAGGGCGTTTGAGCAGTACTTC. The rearrangement joins TRBV10-3 to TRBJ2-7, with TRBD2 matching 9 bases. This CDR3 spans 15 amino acids. V was pared by 6 bases and J by 7 bases, with 13 bases of the junction left unmatched. Per germline, CDR1 ENHRY and CDR2 SYGVKD.

This chain uses TRBV2 with TRBJ1-1; no clear D. The V and J ends lost 4 bases and 0 bases respectively, with 12 bases between them. Germline lookup yields CDR1 SNHLY and CDR2 FYNNEI. The CDR3 is 15 residues long. The CDR3 bases are TGTGCCAGCAGTGTAACAGTCTACATGAACACTGAAGCTTTCTTT. Protein sequence: CASSVTVYMNTEAFF.

This clone was found once. The V gene is TRBV5-1, the J gene TRBJ2-7, with a tentative D call TRBD1 (6 bases). V lost 3 bases and J 2 bases, leaving 12 bases between the germline ends. CDR1 is SGHRS and CDR2 is YFSETQ in the germline V gene. CDR3 length: 14 amino acids. The CDR3 nucleotides read TGCGCCAGCAGCTCTAACAGGGCCCCCTACGAGCAGTACTTC. Residues: CASSSNRAPYEQYF.

The chain uses TRBV19 and TRBJ1-5, with D tentatively TRBD1 (5 bases). V was clipped by 7 bases and J by 5 bases, with 15 bases between them. CDR1 LNHDA and CDR2 SQIVND come from the germline V gene (reference sequence). This CDR3 is built from 14 residues. The CDR3 bases are TGTGCCAGTACCACGGCAGGGCATTATCAGCCCCAGCATTTT. It encodes CASTTAGHYQPQHF.

The rearrangement uses TRBV5-1 and TRBJ2-7; perhaps D is TRBD1 or TRBD2 (6 bases each). Per the germline V gene, CDR1 is SGHRS and CDR2 is YFSETQ. This CDR3 comprises 15 residues. The ends were cut back, 4 bases at V and 3 bases at J, with 17 bases in the middle. CDR3 in amino acids: CASSPAWGASYEQYF. The CDR3 nucleotides read TGCGCCAGCAGCCCCGCGTGGGGGGCGAGCTACGAGCAGTACTTC.

The chain recombines TRBV6-6 with TRBJ1-1; D gene uncertain. This CDR3 is built from 9 residues. Germline V lookup: CDR1 MNHNY, CDR2 SVGAGI (reference sequence). V lost 7 bases and J lost 6, with 3 bases in between. The chain's CDR3 is CASTAEAFF. CDR3 coding DNA: TGTGCCAGCACAGCTGAAGCTTTCTTT.

The rearrangement joins TRBV18 to TRBJ2-4, with TRBD1 as a possible D gene (6 bases). The V and J ends lost 5 bases and 2 bases respectively, with 16 bases between them. Germline V gene lookup returns CDR1 KGHSH and CDR2 LQKENI. This CDR3 spans 16 amino acids. DNA of the CDR3: TGTGCCAGCTCAAACAGGGCATCCTCTACCAAAAACATTCAGTACTTC. Its protein is CASSNRASSTKNIQYF.

The rearrangement links TRBV18 to TRBJ2-5; D possibly matches TRBD1 or TRBD2 (5 bases each). Looked up from germline, CDR1 is KGHSH and CDR2 is LQKENI. The CDR3 contains 14 residues. The germline V and J ends were trimmed by 4 bases and 5 bases, with 14 bases remaining between them. CDR3 sequence (DNA): TGTGCCAGCTCACAGGGACGCGACGCGGAGACCCAGTACTTC. It codes for CASSQGRDAETQYF.

Written as DNA, the CDR3 is TGTGCCAGCAGCTTAGAGGGAGGGTTTCAGCCCCAGCATTTT. Amino acids: CASSLEGGFQPQHF. The gene calls are TRBV7-9 and TRBJ1-5; unclear D gene. There are 14 residues in the CDR3. Germline V CDR1 and CDR2: SEHNR, FQNEAQ (reference sequence). V lost 1 base, J lost 6 bases, and 10 bases lay in between. The full variable domain, rest sourced from reference TRBV7-9 and TRBJ1-5, is DTGVSQNPRHKITKRGQNVTFRCDPISEHNRLYWYRQTLGQGPEFLTYFQNEAQLEKSRLLSDRFSAERPKGSFSTLEIQRTEQGDSAMYLCASSLEGGFQPQHFGDGTRLSIL.

This chain uses TRBV28 with TRBJ1-1; D is perhaps TRBD1 (5 bases). Per germline, CDR1 MDHEN and CDR2 SYDVKM. The V end lost 11 bases, the J end lost 9 bases, and 25 bases lay between the germline ends. The CDR3 has 14 amino acids. The CDR3, as DNA: TGTGCCCACTACCGAGACAGAACTACTAAGCAAGCTTTCTTT. It is translated as CAHYRDRTTKQAFF.

A word on this clone: The sample has other DNA sequences that encode this CDR3 too. The CDR3 here is CASSPPSRDEQFF. The CDR3 bases are TGTGCCAGCTCACCACCGAGTCGAGATGAGCAGTTCTTC. V usage is TRBV18 and J usage is TRBJ2-1; no firm D call. Germline V CDR1 and CDR2: KGHSH, LQKENI. The CDR3 length is 13 residues. Trimming removed 0 bases from V and 8 bases from J, with 8 bases in between.

The CDR3 protein is CASSGSLRSRTYGYTF. Written as DNA, the CDR3 is TGTGCCAGCAGTGGGTCCCTACGCTCTAGAACCTATGGCTACACCTTC. V gene TRBV6-8 combines with J gene TRBJ1-2, with D hard to call. CDR1 is MNHGY, CDR2 SAAAGT, per germline. The V end lost 5 bases, the J end lost 4 bases, and 20 bases lay between the germline ends. The CDR3 runs to 16 residues.

The chain recombines TRBV9 with TRBJ2-7, with 11 bases identical to TRBD2. This CDR3 is built from 13 residues. Germline CDR1 is SGDLS and CDR2 is YYNGEE. After removal of 3 bases from V and 7 bases from J, the junction contained 3 bases not matched to a gene. The CDR3 region has the DNA TGTGCCAGCAGCGCGCGACTAGCGGGGGAGCAGTACTTC. This translates into CASSARLAGEQYF.

V gene TRBV29-1 combines with J gene TRBJ2-7; D perhaps matches TRBD2 (6 bases). Germline-derived CDR1 and CDR2 are SQVTM and ANQGSEA. Deletions cut 7 bases from V and 3 bases from J, with 10 bases between. The CDR3 consists of 11 residues. The CDR3 DNA is TGCAGCGAGTGGCGGGGCTACGAGCAGTACTTC. Translated, it gives CSEWRGYEQYF.

As DNA, the CDR3 is TGTGCCAGCAGGACGGGACGGGAGAATGAGCAGTTCTTC. This encodes CASRTGRENEQFF. V usage is TRBV5-5 and J usage is TRBJ2-1, with D possibly TRBD2 on 6 matching bases. CDR3 length equals 13 residues. V was shortened by 5 bases and J by 7 bases, with 13 bases between the two germline ends. CDR1 is SGHKS and CDR2 is YYEKEE in the germline V gene (reference sequence).